The 15 T cell receptor beta chains below were found in one sample sequenced in a study of metastatic and nonmetastatic thyroid tumors. Using MiXCR, TCRdb re-called clones from the PCR reads. This sample has around 16,000 clones, with roughly 23% found just once. Ahead of thyroid surgery, no patient had received treatment of any kind. The specimen was adjacent normal tissue. These receptors all come from a female donor with papillary thyroid cancer or a benign thyroid nodule (not recorded which). Some clones in this sample may be carry-over from other donors' samples.

In this sample, this clone turned up many times. The chain has TRBV2 and TRBJ1-3; tentatively, D is TRBD1 (5 bases). The V gene's germline CDR1 is SNHLY and CDR2 FYNNEI. The ends were cut back, 2 bases at V and 7 bases at J, with 12 bases in the middle. The CDR3 is 14 amino acids. In DNA form, the CDR3 reads TGTGCCAGCAGTGAACAGGGTCCGAGTAACACCATATATTTT. Translating gives CASSEQGPSNTIYF.

The chain is built from TRBV11-2 and TRBJ1-2, with 9 positions matching TRBD1. The V gene's germline CDR1 is SGHAT and CDR2 FQNNGV. After removal of 0 bases from V and 3 bases from J, the junction contained 8 bases not matched to a gene. CDR3 length: 17 residues. The CDR3 DNA reads as TGTGCCAGCAGCTTAGACAGGACAGGGGTATATGACTATGGCTACACCTTC. Residues: CASSLDRTGVYDYGYTF.

In this sample, this clone turned up many times. The chain couples TRBV5-1 to TRBJ1-1; D remains unclear. The V gene's germline CDR1 is SGHRS and CDR2 YFSETQ. Trimming removed 4 bases at V and 7 bases at J, with 17 bases between. This CDR3 spans 14 amino acids. The CDR3 here is CASSLGGPAGEAFF. The CDR3 nucleotides read TGCGCCAGCAGCCTCGGAGGGCCCGCGGGTGAAGCTTTCTTT. Looking up the rest from reference TRBV5-1 and TRBJ1-1 gives the full variable domain: KAGVTQTPRYLIKTRGQQVTLSCSPISGHRSVSWYQQTPGQGLQFLFEYFSETQRNKGNFPGRFSGRQFSNSRSEMNVSTLELGDSALYLCASSLGGPAGEAFFGQGTRLTVV.

The chain carries TRBV7-3 and TRBJ2-1; 12 nucleotides agree with TRBD2. The CDR3 consists of 15 residues. In germline, CDR1 is SGHTA, CDR2 FQGTGA. Trimming cost V 2 bases and J 8 bases; bases outside gene matches: 4. The CDR3 DNA follows: TGTGCCAGCAGCTTAGTACTAGCGGGAGGATATGAGCAGTTCTTC. This sequence encodes CASSLVLAGGYEQFF.

The chain recombines TRBV28 with TRBJ2-1; 8 bases are shared with TRBD2. J gave up 4 bases and V 1 base, and 3 bases lay outside the gene matches. The V gene's germline CDR1 is MDHEN and CDR2 SYDVKM. The CDR3 spans 15 residues. The CDR3 DNA is TGTGCCAGCAGTTTATCAGCGGGGGCGTACAATGAGCAGTTCTTC. Protein product: CASSLSAGAYNEQFF.

On this clone: An end of the junction differs from the germline gene, which may be a read error. The chain carries TRBV28 and TRBJ2-1; maybe TRBD2 (6 bases). The CDR3 spans 14 residues. CDR1 and CDR2 from the germline V gene are MDHEN and SYDVKM. In DNA form, the CDR3 reads TGTGCCAGCAGGGCACATAGCGGAGCTAATGAGCAATTCTTC. It encodes CASRAHSGANEQFF. The full variable domain, with the rest looked up from reference TRBV28 and TRBJ2-1, is DVKVTQSSRYLVKRTGEKVFLECVQDMDHENMFWYRQDPGLGLRLIYFSYDVKMKEKGDIPEGYSVSREKKERFSLILESASTNQTSMYLCASRAHSGANEQFFGPGTRLTVL.

Turning to this clone: Other DNA sequences in this sample translate to the same CDR3. The V gene is TRBV19, the J gene TRBJ2-1; unclear D gene. V shed 3 bases and J shed 7 bases, with 16 bases lying between them. The V gene's germline CDR1 is LNHDA and CDR2 SQIVND (reference sequence). The CDR3 covers 15 residues. The CDR3: CASSIQRVRPNEQFF. CDR3 sequence (DNA): TGTGCCAGTAGTATTCAGCGTGTGCGTCCAAATGAGCAGTTCTTC. Supplemented by reference TRBV19 and TRBJ2-1, the full variable domain reads DGGITQSPKYLFRKEGQNVTLSCEQNLNHDAMYWYRQDPGQGLRLIYYSQIVNDFQKGDIAEGYSVSREKKESFPLTVTSAQKNPTAFYLCASSIQRVRPNEQFFGPGTRLTVL.

This sequence joins TRBV29-1 and TRBJ2-2; no reliable D call. Trimming stripped 3 bases from V and 0 bases from J, with 11 bases between. The germline V gene encodes CDR1 SQVTM and CDR2 ANQGSEA. This CDR3 spans 15 amino acids. CDR3 amino acids: CSVEALNANTGELFF. The CDR3 nucleotides read TGCAGCGTTGAGGCACTGAACGCGAACACCGGGGAGCTGTTTTTT.

The CDR3 DNA reads TGTGCCAGTAGTATACGCGGACAGCTTTCTGGAAACACCATATATTTT. Translation: CASSIRGQLSGNTIYF. The J gene is TRBJ1-3, the V gene TRBV19; a possible D gene is TRBD1 (6 bases). The V gene's germline CDR1 is LNHDA and CDR2 SQIVND (reference sequence). V lost 2 bases and J lost 1, with 12 bases in between. The CDR3 contains 16 residues.

This clone ranks as large. The genes are TRBV2 and TRBJ1-2; TRBD1 matches at 9 bases. The CDR3 covers 11 residues. J lost 3 bases, V lost 11 bases, and 1 base had no gene match. Germline-derived CDR1 and CDR2 are SNHLY and FYNNEI. CDR3 nucleotides: TGTGCCGGACAGGGGTACTATGGCTACACCTTC. Its translation: CAGQGYYGYTF.

This clone was counted only a few times. The chain combines TRBV6-1 with TRBJ2-5; D may be TRBD1 or TRBD2 (5 bases each). From germline, CDR1 is MNHNS and CDR2 SASEGT. Trimming cost V 3 bases and J 6 bases, with 11 bases left between them. This CDR3 spans 13 amino acids. The CDR3 DNA follows: TGTGCCAGCAGTGATAGCGAGGGACAGACCCAGTACTTC. Translation: CASSDSEGQTQYF.

With respect to this clone: At one boundary the junction diverges from the germline segment, which might be a read error. The chain joins TRBV6-5 to TRBJ2-2; 10 bases agree with TRBD2. The CDR3 length is 17 residues. Germline lookup yields CDR1 MNHEY and CDR2 SVGAGI. DNA for the CDR3: TGTGCCAGCAGTTACTCTAGCGGGGGGTGGAACACGGGGGAGCTGTTTTTT. Its protein is CASSYSSGGWNTGELFF.

V usage is TRBV27 and J usage is TRBJ2-1; D is unresolved. The CDR3 spans 14 residues. Germline CDR1 and CDR2: MNHEY and SMNVEV (reference sequence). Trimming stripped 2 bases from V and 0 bases from J, with 5 bases between. The CDR3 DNA reads TGTGCCAGCAGTTTAGGTAGCTCCTACAATGAGCAGTTCTTC. It translates to CASSLGSSYNEQFF.

In its sample, this clone was seen a few times. The chain is built from TRBV6-2 or TRBV6-3 and TRBJ2-7; 11 bases line up with TRBD2. The CDR3 spans 14 residues. Trimming removed 5 bases from V and 6 bases from J; junction bases left unmatched: 6. Per germline, CDR1 MNHEY and CDR2 SVGEGT. This CDR3 reads CASSLSGRVGEQYF. CDR3 nucleotides: TGTGCCAGCAGTCTTAGCGGGAGGGTCGGCGAGCAGTACTTC.

This clone was counted a few times. The chain carries TRBV28 and TRBJ1-5; a weak D match, TRBD1 (5 bases). The ends were cut back, 4 bases at V and 6 bases at J, with 13 bases in the middle. CDR3 length: 14 residues. Germline V CDR1 and CDR2: MDHEN, SYDVKM. The CDR3 region has the DNA TGTGCCAGCAGTTCCCAGGTGGGGACTCAGCCCCAGCATTTT. Protein product: CASSSQVGTQPQHF.